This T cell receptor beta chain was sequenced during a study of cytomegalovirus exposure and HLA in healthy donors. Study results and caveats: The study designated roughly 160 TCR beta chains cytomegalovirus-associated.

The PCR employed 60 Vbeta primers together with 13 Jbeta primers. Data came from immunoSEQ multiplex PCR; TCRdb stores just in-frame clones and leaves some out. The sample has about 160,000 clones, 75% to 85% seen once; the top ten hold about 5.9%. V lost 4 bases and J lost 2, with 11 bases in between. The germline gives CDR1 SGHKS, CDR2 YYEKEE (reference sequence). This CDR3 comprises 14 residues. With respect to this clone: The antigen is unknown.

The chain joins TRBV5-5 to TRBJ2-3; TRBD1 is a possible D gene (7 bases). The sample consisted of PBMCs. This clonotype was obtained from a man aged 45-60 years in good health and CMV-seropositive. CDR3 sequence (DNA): TGTGCCAGCAGCGCGGGACAGATCACAGATACGCAGTATTTT. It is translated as CASSAGQITDTQYF.